The rows below give T cell receptor beta chains drawn from one sample of a study of cytomegalovirus exposure and HLA in healthy donors. This table comes from immunoSEQ multiplex PCR, and its TCRdb copy is limited to in-frame clones, with some not included. The sample lists 300,000 to 350,000 clones, over 75% occurring once. Sample: PBMCs. These receptors came from a man younger than 45 in good health and CMV-seronegative. CDR3s include the opening cysteine and the closing phenylalanine or tryptophan. A D gene is named only where the DNA matches it firmly. Not every row has a clone size; where given, it reads once, few, many or a size class.

v_call	d_call	clone_size	j_call	cdr3_aa	cdr3_nt
TRBV6-5	TRBD2	.	TRBJ2-5	CAVWGGETQYF	TGTGCCGTTTGGGGGGGGGAGACCCAGTACTTC
TRBV19	.	.	TRBJ1-5	CASSIGLSNQPQHF	TGTGCCAGTAGTATCGGGTTGAGCAATCAGCCCCAGCATTTT
TRBV30	.	once	TRBJ2-7	CALRDTSYEQYF	TGTGCCTTAAGGGACACCTCCTACGAGCAGTACTTC
TRBV11-2	TRBD1	.	TRBJ1-2	CASRALGTVYGYTF	TGTGCCAGCAGGGCCCTCGGGACAGTCTATGGCTACACCTTC
TRBV6-6	TRBD1	.	TRBJ2-3	CASSYSPGGRLNTQYF	TGTGCCAGCAGTTACTCCCCAGGGGGTCGGTTGAATACGCAGTATTTT
TRBV4-1	TRBD2	.	TRBJ2-7	CASSHGLGEQYF	TGCGCCAGCAGCCACGGACTAGGCGAGCAGTACTTC
TRBV7-2	TRBD1	.	TRBJ2-3	CASSSTGTDTQYF	TGTGCCAGCAGCTCGACAGGGACAGATACGCAGTATTTT
TRBV5-6	TRBD1	.	TRBJ2-7	CASSFGTGWYEQYF	TGTGCCAGCAGCTTCGGGACAGGGTGGTACGAGCAGTACTTC
TRBV7-9	.	.	TRBJ2-3	CASYPGDTQYF	TGTGCCAGTTACCCCGGAGATACGCAGTATTTT
TRBV19	TRBD1	once	TRBJ1-1	CASSIREGQGRAEAFF	TGTGCCAGTAGTATAAGGGAGGGACAGGGTAGGGCTGAAGCTTTCTTT
TRBV11-2	TRBD2	.	TRBJ2-7	CASSLRILAGDFYEQYF	TGTGCCAGCAGCCTCCGAATACTAGCGGGGGACTTTTACGAGCAGTACTTC
TRBV7-7	.	.	TRBJ1-4	CASSRGGLGEKLFF	TGTGCCAGCAGTAGAGGAGGACTCGGTGAAAAACTGTTTTTT
TRBV19	TRBD1	few	TRBJ1-2	CASSPGTGSYGYTF	TGTGCCAGTAGCCCTGGGACAGGGAGCTATGGCTACACCTTC
TRBV6-1	TRBD1	.	TRBJ1-2	CASSEKGQGLRYGYTF	TGTGCCAGCAGTGAAAAAGGACAGGGCCTCCGCTATGGCTACACCTTC
TRBV5-8	.	.	TRBJ1-1	CASSFLLAFF	TGTGCCAGCAGCTTTTTATTAGCTTTCTTT
TRBV2	.	few	TRBJ1-2	CASSSKTGGYGYTF	TGTGCCAGCAGTTCGAAAACCGGGGGTTATGGCTACACCTTC
TRBV19	.	.	TRBJ2-7	CASSIKWAGPSGYEQYF	TGTGCCAGTAGTATAAAGTGGGCGGGGCCATCGGGCTACGAGCAGTACTTC
TRBV5-1	TRBD2	.	TRBJ2-7	CASRDPSGGSYEQYF	TGCGCCAGCAGAGATCCTAGCGGGGGCTCCTACGAGCAGTACTTC
TRBV19	TRBD1	.	TRBJ2-7	CASSIGTGVQYF	TGTGCCAGTAGTATTGGGACAGGGGTGCAGTACTTC
TRBV11-1	TRBD1	few	TRBJ2-7	CASSPRDRSYEQYF	TGTGCCAGCAGCCCCCGGGACAGAAGCTACGAGCAGTACTTC
TRBV5-1	.	.	TRBJ1-2	CASSEGESYGYTF	TGCGCCAGCAGTGAGGGGGAGTCCTATGGCTACACCTTC
TRBV20-1	.	.	TRBJ1-2	CSATAGNGYTF	TGCAGTGCTACGGCGGGGAATGGCTACACCTTC
TRBV7-9	TRBD1	.	TRBJ1-2	CASSVQQGGYGYTF	TGTGCCAGCAGCGTACAACAGGGGGGGTATGGCTACACCTTC
TRBV6-1	.	.	TRBJ1-6	CASSANRASNSPLHF	TGTGCCAGCAGTGCGAACAGGGCTTCGAATTCACCCCTCCACTTT
TRBV6-6	.	.	TRBJ1-4	CASRSQRGIDEKLFF	TGTGCCAGCAGGTCCCAGAGGGGGATTGATGAAAAACTGTTTTTT
TRBV4-1	TRBD1	once	TRBJ1-1	CASSRQTGGNTEAFF	TGCGCCAGCAGCCGGCAGACAGGGGGCAACACTGAAGCTTTCTTT
TRBV29-1	.	.	TRBJ1-2	CSVEPRDRYYGYTF	TGCAGCGTTGAACCTCGAGACAGGTACTATGGCTACACCTTC
TRBV6-5	TRBD1	few	TRBJ1-6	CASSYRGTGANSPLHF	TGTGCCAGCAGTTACCGAGGGACAGGGGCTAATTCACCCCTCCACTTT
TRBV6-6	TRBD1	.	TRBJ2-1	CASSYGRDRGHNEQFF	TGTGCCAGCAGTTACGGAAGGGACAGGGGCCACAATGAGCAGTTCTTC